Each of the 21 T cell receptor beta chains below was sequenced from the same sample in a study of breast tumors, draining lymph nodes, adjacent tissues. TCRdb re-called the multiplex PCR reads with MiXCR, one entry per CDR3 protein. This table holds around 300,000 distinct CDR3 sequences, about 30% found once. Axillary draining lymph nodes of breast cancer patients supplied the node samples. Sequencing was performed on axillary lymph node tissue. All receptors come from a female donor with breast cancer. Some clones in this sample may be carry-over from other donors' samples.

The V call is TRBV18, the J call TRBJ1-2; 7 bases fit TRBD1. V lost 3 bases to trimming and J lost 3 bases; unmatched junction nucleotides: 4. This CDR3 has 14 residues. Germline V CDR1 and CDR2: KGHSH, LQKENI. The CDR3, as DNA: TGTGCCAGCTCACCGACAGGGAATGACTATGGCTACACCTTC. As protein: CASSPTGNDYGYTF.

As for this clonotype: At one end the junction does not follow the germline gene, possibly because of a read error. The chain employs TRBV6-4 and TRBJ2-1, with D maybe TRBD1 (6 bases). Germline lookup yields CDR1 MRHNA and CDR2 SNTAGT. CDR3 size: 12 residues. The CDR3 nucleotides are TGTGCCAGCAGTCACTCGGGCAGGGGACAGTTCTTC. It codes for CASSHSGRGQFF.

In regard to this clonotype: This may be a read error, as it is one base from a much larger clone. The J gene is TRBJ2-3, the V gene TRBV6-4; TRBD2 is a possible D gene (5 bases). CDR1 is MRHNA and CDR2 is SNTAGT in the germline V gene. The CDR3 length is 13 residues. V lost 5 bases to trimming and J lost 6 bases, with 12 bases between them. The CDR3 DNA reads TGTGCCAGCAGTCATGGACTGATTGATACGCAGTATTTT. Translating gives CASSHGLIDTQYF.

The rearrangement uses TRBV6-1 and TRBJ1-5; D unclear. The CDR3 is 14 amino acids. Between the trimmed V and J ends, which lost 2 bases and 2 bases, there was a span of 7 bases. Germline loops: CDR1 MNHNS, CDR2 SASEGT. The CDR3 DNA reads TGTGCCAGCAGTGAACAGGACGGCAATCAGCCCCAGCATTTT. Residues: CASSEQDGNQPQHF.

Concerning this clonotype itself: Possible read error: a much larger clone is one base away. The rearrangement joins TRBV7-2 to TRBJ2-5; tentative D call: TRBD2 (5 bases). Germline V CDR1 and CDR2: SGHTA, FQGNSA. CDR3 size: 15 residues. CDR3 sequence: CASSFSGLPQETQHF. CDR3 DNA sequence: TGTGCCAGCAGCTTTTCAGGACTTCCCCAAGAGACCCAGCACTTC. The variable domain in full, completed from reference TRBV7-2 and TRBJ2-5, reads GAGVSQSPSNKVTEKGKDVELRCDPISGHTALYWYRQSLGQGLEFLIYFQGNSAPDKSGLPSDRFSAERTGGSVSTLTIQRTQQEDSAVYLCASSFSGLPQETQHFGPGTRLLVL.

Ten or more counts support this clonotype. The rearrangement uses TRBV7-2 and TRBJ2-1; D uncertain. The CDR3 runs 14 residues. Looked up from germline, CDR1 is SGHTA and CDR2 is FQGNSA. Trimming pared 1 base from V and 10 bases from J, leaving 14 bases between. The CDR3 DNA follows: TGTGCCAGCAGCTTAGGGGGTGCGGATGGCGAGCAGTTCTTC. Translation gives CASSLGGADGEQFF.

This clonotype showed up many times. This rearrangement joins TRBV20-1 to TRBJ2-3; the D gene is possibly TRBD2 (6 bases). The germline V gene encodes CDR1 DFQATT and CDR2 SNEGSKA (reference sequence). This CDR3 region has 16 residues. Trimming removed 3 bases at V and 2 bases at J, with 18 bases between. In DNA form, the CDR3 reads TGCAGTGCTAGCCCCATAGTAGCGGCAAACACAGATACGCAGTATTTT. Protein product: CSASPIVAANTDTQYF.

Ten or more counts support this clonotype. This chain joins TRBV2 and TRBJ2-1; D is possibly TRBD2 (6 bases). This CDR3 is built from 13 residues. V was shortened by 7 bases and J by 9 bases, with 16 bases between the two germline ends. Looked up from germline, CDR1 is SNHLY and CDR2 is FYNNEI. The CDR3 region is CASTSFLATEQFF. CDR3 nucleotides: TGTGCCAGCACGAGTTTCCTAGCGACTGAGCAGTTCTTC. The full variable domain, with the rest looked up from reference TRBV2 and TRBJ2-1, is EPEVTQTPSHQVTQMGQEVILRCVPISNHLYFYWYRQILGQKVEFLVSFYNNEISEKSEIFDDQFSVERPDGSNFTLKIRSTKLEDSAMYFCASTSFLATEQFFGPGTRLTVL.

Regarding this clonotype: This may arise from a read error, as a much more abundant clone is one base away. This rearrangement joins TRBV5-8 to TRBJ2-7, with D tentatively TRBD2 (6 bases). The germline V gene has CDR1 SGHTS and CDR2 YDEGEE. The CDR3 is 14 residues long. With 7 bases removed from V and 0 bases from J, the gap between germline ends came to 14 bases. The CDR3 DNA is TGTGCCAGCCGGAGGGTCTCCACCTCCTACGAGCAGTACTTC. This encodes CASRRVSTSYEQYF.

On this clonotype itself: Given a much more abundant clone one base away, this may be a read error. The CDR3 DNA reads as TGTGCCAGCAGTTTCGACAGAGCCCGTCACGAGCAGTACTTC. Amino acid sequence: CASSFDRARHEQYF. V usage is TRBV12-3 or TRBV12-4 and J usage is TRBJ2-7; D perhaps matches TRBD1 (5 bases). V lost 3 bases to trimming and J lost 5 bases, with 14 bases between them. This CDR3 comprises 14 residues.

This clonotype has at least ten counts. V gene TRBV9 combines with J gene TRBJ2-7; 9 bases match TRBD1. Germline lookup yields CDR1 SGDLS and CDR2 YYNGEE. CDR3 size: 16 residues. V lost 2 bases, J lost 6 bases, and 12 bases stayed unmatched. The CDR3 DNA follows: TGTGCCAGCAGCGTTGATGGACAGGGGAGTTTAGGCGAGCAGTACTTC. It is translated as CASSVDGQGSLGEQYF.

This clonotype occurred many times. The rearrangement links TRBV4-1 to TRBJ1-5, with D maybe TRBD1 (5 bases). The V end was cut by 1 base, the J end by 0 bases, with 10 bases between. The germline CDR1 and CDR2 sequences are MGHRA and YSYEKL. CDR3 size: 16 residues. Here the CDR3 DNA reads TGCGCCAGCAGCCAAGTGGCAGGGAATAGCAATCAGCCCCAGCATTTT. This gives the protein CASSQVAGNSNQPQHF.

The sample holds a few counts of this clonotype. This may be a read error, as it is one base from a much larger clone. J is TRBJ1-6 and V is TRBV6-2 or TRBV6-3; D is perhaps TRBD1 (5 bases). The CDR3 has 16 residues. CDR1 and CDR2 (germline): MNHEY, SVGEGT. V lost 5 bases, J lost 5 bases, and 16 bases lay in between. Here the CDR3 DNA reads TGTGCCAGCAGTCACGATAGGGGACGGGATAATTCACCCCTCCACTTT. It encodes CASSHDRGRDNSPLHF.

This chain connects TRBV20-1 to TRBJ2-4; 8 positions agree with TRBD1. V was pared by 4 bases and J by 0 bases, with 5 bases of the junction left unmatched. Germline CDR1 reads DFQATT; CDR2 reads SNEGSKA (reference sequence). The CDR3 contains 15 residues. This CDR3 is CSATRQGLAKNIQYF. CDR3 coding DNA: TGCAGTGCTACCAGACAGGGGCTAGCCAAAAACATTCAGTACTTC.

This clonotype has a count of ten or more. The rearrangement joins TRBV12-5 to TRBJ2-5; D gene unclear. The CDR3 covers 13 residues. Germline V gene sequence: CDR1 LGHNT, CDR2 FRNRAP. Between the trimmed V and J ends, which lost 2 bases and 4 bases, there was a span of 8 bases. Written as DNA, the CDR3 is TGTGCTAGTGGTTTGCCCCGGCTAGAGACCCAGTACTTC. This sequence encodes CASGLPRLETQYF.

A single count supports this clonotype. A much larger clone is a single base away; this may be a read error. V usage is TRBV4-3 and J usage is TRBJ2-3; D not certain. The CDR3 consists of 13 residues. CDR1 LGHNA and CDR2 YSLEER come from the germline V gene. The CDR3: CASSQGVQDAQYF. DNA for the CDR3: TGCGCCAGCAGCCAAGGGGTCCAAGATGCGCAGTATTTT.

This clonotype has at least ten counts. The chain combines TRBV20-1 with TRBJ1-2, with 8 bases identical to TRBD1. CDR3 length equals 13 residues. The germline V gene has CDR1 DFQATT and CDR2 SNEGSKA (reference sequence). Losses at the gene ends were 4 bases for V and 3 bases for J; bases not matched to a gene: 4. CDR3 amino acids: CSATTGVYYGYTF. The CDR3 bases are TGCAGTGCTACGACAGGGGTCTACTATGGCTACACCTTC.

The chain combines TRBV19 with TRBJ2-4; tentatively, D is TRBD1 or TRBD2 (6 bases each). Germline V CDR1 and CDR2: LNHDA, SQIVND (reference sequence). V lost 5 bases and J lost 10, with 27 bases in between. The CDR3 has 17 residues. CDR3 in amino acids: CASSGGRASRRVGIQYF. The CDR3 coding sequence is TGTGCCAGTAGTGGGGGGCGAGCTAGTCGTAGGGTGGGGATTCAGTACTTC.

This clonotype was counted ten times or more. V and J are TRBV20-1 and TRBJ2-7, with TRBD1 matching over 7 bases. The CDR3 has 12 residues. Germline V CDR1 and CDR2: DFQATT, SNEGSKA (reference sequence). V lost 5 bases and J lost 3; bases outside the gene matches: 4. Here the CDR3 DNA reads TGCAGTGCTTACAGGGGAAACTACGAGCAGTACTTC. Translation: CSAYRGNYEQYF.

This clonotype was observed many times. This chain joins TRBV4-1 and TRBJ2-1, with TRBD2 identical over 8 bases. Germline CDR1 is MGHRA and CDR2 is YSYEKL. This CDR3 is built from 16 residues. V dropped 3 bases and J dropped 0; count of bases not matched to a gene: 4. The CDR3 region has the DNA TGCGCCAGCAGCCAGGTAGCGGGAAGCTCCTACAATGAGCAGTTCTTC. This codes for CASSQVAGSSYNEQFF.

This clonotype was seen a few times. The rearrangement uses TRBV6-1 and TRBJ2-2; 8 positions match TRBD2. The length of the CDR3 is 14 residues. Germline CDR1 and CDR2: MNHNS and SASEGT. J was trimmed by 7 bases and V by 9 bases; bases with no gene match: 10. The CDR3 DNA is TGTGCCAGTCGGCGGGGGGTAATGAACGGGGAGCTGTTTTTT. Its protein product is CASRRGVMNGELFF.